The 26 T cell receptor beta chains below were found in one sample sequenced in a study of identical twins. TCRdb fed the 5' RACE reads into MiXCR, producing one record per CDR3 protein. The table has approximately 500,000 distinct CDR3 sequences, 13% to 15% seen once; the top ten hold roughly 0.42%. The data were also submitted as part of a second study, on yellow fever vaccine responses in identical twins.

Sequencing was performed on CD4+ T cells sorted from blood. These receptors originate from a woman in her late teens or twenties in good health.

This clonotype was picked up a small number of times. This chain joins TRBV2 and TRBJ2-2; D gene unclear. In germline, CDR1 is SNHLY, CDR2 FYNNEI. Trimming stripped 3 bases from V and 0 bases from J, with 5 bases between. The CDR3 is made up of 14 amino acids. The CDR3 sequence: CASSDWANTGELFF. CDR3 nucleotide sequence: TGTGCCAGCAGTGACTGGGCGAACACCGGGGAGCTGTTTTTT.

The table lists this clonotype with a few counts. Here the CDR3 DNA reads TGTGCCAGCAGAGACGGGGGGGCCTCGGAAAAACTGTTTTTT. Amino acid sequence: CASRDGGASEKLFF. The rearrangement joins TRBV25-1 to TRBJ1-4; D possibly corresponds to TRBD1 (6 bases). The germline gives CDR1 MGHDK, CDR2 SYGVNS. CDR3 length equals 14 residues. The V and J ends lost 6 bases and 8 bases respectively, with 16 bases between them.

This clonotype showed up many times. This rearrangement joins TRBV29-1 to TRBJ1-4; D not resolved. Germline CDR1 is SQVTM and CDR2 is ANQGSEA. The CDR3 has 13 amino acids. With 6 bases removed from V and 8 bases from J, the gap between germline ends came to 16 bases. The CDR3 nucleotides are TGCAGCGTCAGAAGTCCAATGGCGGAAAAACTGTTTTTT. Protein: CSVRSPMAEKLFF.

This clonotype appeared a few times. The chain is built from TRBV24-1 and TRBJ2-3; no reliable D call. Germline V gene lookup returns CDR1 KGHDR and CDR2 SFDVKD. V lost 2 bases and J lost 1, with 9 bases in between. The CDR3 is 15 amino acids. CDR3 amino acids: CATSDYPTRTDTQYF. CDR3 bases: TGTGCCACCAGTGATTACCCGACACGCACAGATACGCAGTATTTT.

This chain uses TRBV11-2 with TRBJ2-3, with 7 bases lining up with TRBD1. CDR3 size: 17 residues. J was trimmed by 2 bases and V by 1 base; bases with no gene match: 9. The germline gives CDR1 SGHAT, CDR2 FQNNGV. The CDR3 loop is CASSLGPHRGVTDTQYF. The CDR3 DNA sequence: TGTGCCAGCAGCTTAGGTCCCCACAGGGGCGTCACAGATACGCAGTATTTT.

This CDR3 reads CSARDWRQGDGYTF. The CDR3 nucleotides read TGCAGTGCTAGAGATTGGCGGCAGGGTGATGGCTACACCTTC. This sequence joins TRBV20-1 and TRBJ1-2; D might be TRBD1 (5 bases). V was pared by 0 bases and J by 6 bases, with 14 bases between. The length of the CDR3 is 14 residues. The germline gives CDR1 DFQATT, CDR2 SNEGSKA (reference sequence).

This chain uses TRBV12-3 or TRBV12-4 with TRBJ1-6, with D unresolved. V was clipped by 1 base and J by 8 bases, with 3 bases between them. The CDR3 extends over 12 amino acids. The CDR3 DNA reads TGTGCCAGCAGTTTAGTCTATTCACCCCTCCACTTT. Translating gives CASSLVYSPLHF.

In DNA, the CDR3 is TGCGCCAGCAGCTCTAGTATTGGCGAGCAGTACTTC. It translates to CASSSSIGEQYF. The chain links TRBV5-1 to TRBJ2-7; D not resolved. The germline CDR1 and CDR2 sequences are SGHRS and YFSETQ. This CDR3 is built from 12 residues. The V end lost 3 bases, the J end lost 6 bases, and 10 bases lay between the germline ends.

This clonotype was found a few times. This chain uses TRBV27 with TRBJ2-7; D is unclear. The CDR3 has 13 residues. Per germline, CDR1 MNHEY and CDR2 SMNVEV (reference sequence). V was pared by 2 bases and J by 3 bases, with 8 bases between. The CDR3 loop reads CASSLQQGYEQYV. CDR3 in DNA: TGTGCCAGCAGTTTACAACAAGGCTACGAGCAGTACGTC.

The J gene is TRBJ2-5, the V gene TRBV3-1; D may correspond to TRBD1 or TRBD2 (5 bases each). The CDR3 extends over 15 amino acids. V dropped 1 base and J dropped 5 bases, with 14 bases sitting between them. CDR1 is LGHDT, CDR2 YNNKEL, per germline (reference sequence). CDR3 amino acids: CASSQVGRTRETQYF. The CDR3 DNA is TGTGCCAGCAGCCAAGTGGGACGGACGCGTGAGACCCAGTACTTC.

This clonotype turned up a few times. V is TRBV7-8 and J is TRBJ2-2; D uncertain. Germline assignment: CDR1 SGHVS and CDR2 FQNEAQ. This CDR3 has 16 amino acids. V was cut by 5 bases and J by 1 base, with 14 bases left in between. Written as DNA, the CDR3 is TGTGCCAGCAGCCGAGCCCCGGACCAGAACACCGGGGAGCTGTTTTTT. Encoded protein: CASSRAPDQNTGELFF.

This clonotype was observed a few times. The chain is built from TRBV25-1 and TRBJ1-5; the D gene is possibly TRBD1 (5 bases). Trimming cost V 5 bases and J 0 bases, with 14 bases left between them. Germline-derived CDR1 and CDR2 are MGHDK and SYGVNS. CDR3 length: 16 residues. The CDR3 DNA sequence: TGTGCCAGCAGTTTTGGGACCCCTTATAGCAATCAGCCCCAGCATTTT. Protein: CASSFGTPYSNQPQHF.

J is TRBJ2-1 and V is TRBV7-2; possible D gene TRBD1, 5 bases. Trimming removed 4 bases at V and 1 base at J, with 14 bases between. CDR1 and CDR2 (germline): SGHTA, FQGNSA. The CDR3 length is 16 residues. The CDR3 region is CASSSRAGWSYNEQFF. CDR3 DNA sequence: TGTGCCAGCAGCTCCAGAGCAGGGTGGTCCTACAATGAGCAGTTCTTC. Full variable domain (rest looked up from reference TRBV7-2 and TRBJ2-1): GAGVSQSPSNKVTEKGKDVELRCDPISGHTALYWYRQSLGQGLEFLIYFQGNSAPDKSGLPSDRFSAERTGGSVSTLTIQRTQQEDSAVYLCASSSRAGWSYNEQFFGPGTRLTVL.

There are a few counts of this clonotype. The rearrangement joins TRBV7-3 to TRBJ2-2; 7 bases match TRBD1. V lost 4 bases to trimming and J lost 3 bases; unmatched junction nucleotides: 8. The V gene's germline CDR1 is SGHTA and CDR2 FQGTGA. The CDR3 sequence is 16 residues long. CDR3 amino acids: CASSSRQGWDTGELFF. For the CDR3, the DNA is TGTGCCAGCAGCTCCAGACAGGGTTGGGACACCGGGGAGCTGTTTTTT.

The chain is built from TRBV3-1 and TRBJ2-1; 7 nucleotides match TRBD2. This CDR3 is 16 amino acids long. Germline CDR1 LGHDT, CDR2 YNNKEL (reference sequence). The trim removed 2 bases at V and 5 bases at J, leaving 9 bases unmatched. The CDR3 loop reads CASSQRAGGSHNEQFF. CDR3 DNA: TGTGCCAGCAGCCAACGGGCCGGGGGGTCCCACAATGAGCAGTTCTTC.

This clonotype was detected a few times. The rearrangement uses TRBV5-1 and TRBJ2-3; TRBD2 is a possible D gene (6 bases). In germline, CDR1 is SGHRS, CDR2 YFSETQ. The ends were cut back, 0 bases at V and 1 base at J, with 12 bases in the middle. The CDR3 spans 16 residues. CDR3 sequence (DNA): TGCGCCAGCAGCTTGGTGCCTAGCGACCGCACAGATACGCAGTATTTT. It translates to CASSLVPSDRTDTQYF.

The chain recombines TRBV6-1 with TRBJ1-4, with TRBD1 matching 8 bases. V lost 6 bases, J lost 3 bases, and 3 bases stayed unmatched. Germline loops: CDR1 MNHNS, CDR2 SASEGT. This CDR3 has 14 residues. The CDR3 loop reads CASSWTGSNEKLFF. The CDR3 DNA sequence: TGTGCCAGCAGCTGGACAGGGTCTAATGAAAAACTGTTTTTT.

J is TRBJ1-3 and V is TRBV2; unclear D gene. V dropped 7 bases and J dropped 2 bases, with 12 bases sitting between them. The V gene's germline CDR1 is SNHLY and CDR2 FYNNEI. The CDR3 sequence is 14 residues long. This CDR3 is CASKASGTGNTIYF. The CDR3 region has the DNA TGTGCCAGCAAGGCATCGGGGACTGGAAACACCATATATTTT.

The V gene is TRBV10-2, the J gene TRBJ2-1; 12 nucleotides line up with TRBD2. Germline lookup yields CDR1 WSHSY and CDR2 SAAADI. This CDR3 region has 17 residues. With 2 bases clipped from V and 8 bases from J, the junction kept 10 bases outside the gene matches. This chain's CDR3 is CASSEPWSSGGADEQFF. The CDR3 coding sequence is TGCGCCAGCAGTGAGCCTTGGTCTAGCGGGGGGGCGGATGAGCAGTTCTTC.

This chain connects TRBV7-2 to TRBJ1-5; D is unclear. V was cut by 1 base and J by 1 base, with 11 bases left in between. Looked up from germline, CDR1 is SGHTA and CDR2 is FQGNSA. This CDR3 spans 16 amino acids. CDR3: CASSLGSARSNQPQHF. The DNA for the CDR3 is TGTGCCAGCAGCTTAGGGTCGGCGCGAAGCAATCAGCCCCAGCATTTT.

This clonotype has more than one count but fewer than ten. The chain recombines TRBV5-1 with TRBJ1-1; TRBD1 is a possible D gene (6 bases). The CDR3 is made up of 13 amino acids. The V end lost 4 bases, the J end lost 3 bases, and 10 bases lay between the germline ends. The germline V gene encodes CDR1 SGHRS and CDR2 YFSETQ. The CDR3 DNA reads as TGCGCCAGCAGCATGGGGGGCGACACTGAAGCTTTCTTT. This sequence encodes CASSMGGDTEAFF. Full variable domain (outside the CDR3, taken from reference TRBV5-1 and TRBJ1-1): KAGVTQTPRYLIKTRGQQVTLSCSPISGHRSVSWYQQTPGQGLQFLFEYFSETQRNKGNFPGRFSGRQFSNSRSEMNVSTLELGDSALYLCASSMGGDTEAFFGQGTRLTVV.

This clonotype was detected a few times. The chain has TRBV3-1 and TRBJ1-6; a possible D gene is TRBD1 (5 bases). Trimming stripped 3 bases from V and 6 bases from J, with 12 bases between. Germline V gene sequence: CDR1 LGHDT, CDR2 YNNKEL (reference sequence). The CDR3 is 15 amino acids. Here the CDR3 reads CASSHGQGTNSPLHF. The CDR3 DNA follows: TGTGCCAGCAGCCACGGGCAGGGAACTAATTCACCCCTCCACTTT.

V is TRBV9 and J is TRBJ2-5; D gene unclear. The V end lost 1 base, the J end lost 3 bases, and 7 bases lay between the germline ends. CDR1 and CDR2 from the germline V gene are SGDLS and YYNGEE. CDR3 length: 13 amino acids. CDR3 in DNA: TGTGCCAGCAGCGTATCGTTCGAAGAGACCCAGTACTTC. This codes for CASSVSFEETQYF.

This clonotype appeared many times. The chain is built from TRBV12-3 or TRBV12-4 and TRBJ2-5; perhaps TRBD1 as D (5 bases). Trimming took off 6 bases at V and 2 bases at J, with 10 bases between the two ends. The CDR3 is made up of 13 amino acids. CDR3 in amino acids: CASSGHEQETQYF. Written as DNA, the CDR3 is TGTGCCAGCAGCGGACACGAACAAGAGACCCAGTACTTC.

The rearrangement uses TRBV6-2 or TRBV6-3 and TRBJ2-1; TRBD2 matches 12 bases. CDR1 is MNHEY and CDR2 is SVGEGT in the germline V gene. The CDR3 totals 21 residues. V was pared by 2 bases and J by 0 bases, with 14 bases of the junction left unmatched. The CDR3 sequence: CASSYPTNRLAGVSSYNEQFF. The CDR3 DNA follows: TGTGCCAGCAGTTACCCGACTAATCGACTAGCGGGGGTTTCCTCCTACAATGAGCAGTTCTTC.

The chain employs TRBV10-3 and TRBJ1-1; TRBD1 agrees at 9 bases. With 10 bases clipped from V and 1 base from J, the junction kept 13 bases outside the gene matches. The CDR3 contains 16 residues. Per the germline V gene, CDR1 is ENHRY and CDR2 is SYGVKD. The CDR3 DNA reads TGTGCCACCAACCCTGGGGTACAGGGGGCGAACACTGAAGCTTTCTTT. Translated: CATNPGVQGANTEAFF.